The T cell receptor (beta chain) described here comes from a study of tissue T cells after allogeneic stem cell transplantation. This clone was seen a handful of times. Gene and germline names: mouse. The read falls 1 residue short of the CDR3 end, and the missing part is taken from the germline J gene. Clones were read by immunoSEQ multiplex PCR, and TCRdb kept only the in-frame ones, dropping some. The data show some 6,600 clones, approximately 50% seen once. The CDR3 loop spans 13 amino acids. Per the germline V gene, CDR1 is SGHLS and CDR2 is HYDKME. The germline V and J ends were trimmed by 2 bases and 2 bases, with 6 bases remaining between them. Stated time point: mouse harvest day 7 after allogeneic transplant. Mouse grafts combined 10^7 T-cell-depleted bone marrow cells with 10^6 splenic CD5+ T cells. This mouse GVHD model was MHC-mismatched B6 to BALB/c, profiled day 7 or 14.

The sequence was collected from a female BALB/c mouse given C57BL/6 T cells with graft-versus-host disease after an allogeneic hematopoietic cell transplant. The chain joins TRBV12-2 to TRBJ1-3; the D gene is possibly TRBD1 (6 bases). Sample: gut tissue. CDR3 in amino acids: CASSHRAGNTLYF. The part of the CDR3 DNA that was read is TGTGCCAGCTCTCACAGGGCTGGAAATACGCTCTAT.